Following are 24 T cell receptor beta chains from one sample sequenced in a study of blood T cells in healthy people across ages (dated by TCRdb to between 2014 and 2017). Preparation of the library involved 5' RACE. The listed sequencing device is Illumina HiSeq 2500. A second PCR of about 7 to 12 cycles was run with a J-beta primer mix and a sample-barcoded 5' primer. The raw public reads went through TCRdb reprocessing: fastp at Q25, MiXCR clone calling, in-frame beta chains kept. Every CDR3 protein is listed once, alongside the most common genes and DNA of its rows. Recorded for this sample are under 1 million distinct CDR3 sequences; under 45% of them occurred a single time. The top ten hold about 19% of the sample. Sample: blood. These receptors came from a man aged 55 to 70 in good health.

J is TRBJ1-1 and V is TRBV20-1; D is unresolved. The V end was cut by 3 bases, the J end by 7 bases, with 18 bases between. The germline CDR1 and CDR2 sequences are DFQATT and SNEGSKA (reference sequence). The CDR3 runs 14 residues. The chain's CDR3 is CSASPGIGINEAFF. DNA of the CDR3: TGCAGTGCTAGTCCCGGGATAGGGATCAATGAAGCTTTCTTT.

This clonotype came up a few times. The chain joins TRBV15 to TRBJ2-7, with 10 positions matching TRBD1. Per germline, CDR1 LNHNV and CDR2 YYDKDF (reference sequence). V lost 0 bases to trimming and J lost 3 bases; unmatched junction nucleotides: 5. The CDR3 is made up of 16 amino acids. CDR3 nucleotide sequence: TGTGCCACCAGCAGAGAGCTGACAGGGGGCCGCTACGAGCAGTACTTC. Translating gives CATSRELTGGRYEQYF.

A word on this clonotype: This may come from a read error, since a much larger clone is one base off. The rearrangement links TRBV12-3 or TRBV12-4 to TRBJ2-1; 12 bases are a match to TRBD2. The CDR3 extends over 16 amino acids. V shed 6 bases and J 0 bases; nucleotides not matched to a gene: 3. The DNA of the CDR3 is TGTGCCAGCAGGCCACTAGCGGGGGGCTCCTACAATGAGCAGTTCTTC. Translation: CASRPLAGGSYNEQFF.

This clonotype was seen more than once but under ten times. J is TRBJ2-1 and V is TRBV7-2, with 10 bases identical to TRBD2. Unmatched junction bases numbered 2, after V lost 3 bases and J lost 9 bases. The CDR3 has 13 residues. Per germline, CDR1 SGHTA and CDR2 FQGNSA. The CDR3 nucleotides are TGTGCCAGCAGCTTCGGACTAGCGGTTGAGCAGTTCTTC. This sequence encodes CASSFGLAVEQFF. Drawing the rest from reference TRBV7-2 and TRBJ2-1, the complete variable domain is GAGVSQSPSNKVTEKGKDVELRCDPISGHTALYWYRQSLGQGLEFLIYFQGNSAPDKSGLPSDRFSAERTGGSVSTLTIQRTQQEDSAVYLCASSFGLAVEQFFGPGTRLTVL.

This clonotype has a handful of counts. V gene TRBV20-1 combines with J gene TRBJ1-2, with D tentatively TRBD1 (5 bases). Trimming stripped 2 bases from V and 4 bases from J, with 23 bases between. CDR1 is DFQATT, CDR2 SNEGSKA, per germline (reference sequence). The CDR3 consists of 17 residues. CDR3 DNA: TGCAGTGCTAGAATCTCTGGGGCAAGGGGCGCAGGCTATGGCTACACCTTC. Translation gives CSARISGARGAGYGYTF.

This rearrangement joins TRBV19 to TRBJ2-3, with TRBD2 matching over 7 bases. The CDR3 length is 14 residues. CDR1 and CDR2 (germline): LNHDA, SQIVND (reference sequence). With V trimmed by 6 bases and J by 0 bases, 3 bases remained unmatched. Here the CDR3 reads CASRRAGSTDTQYF. The CDR3 DNA reads TGTGCCAGTAGACGAGCGGGGAGCACAGATACGCAGTATTTT.

This clonotype was seen only a few times. V and J are TRBV20-1 and TRBJ1-5, with 7 bases fitting TRBD1. Unmatched junction bases numbered 8, after V lost 2 bases and J lost 7 bases. The CDR3 loop spans 14 amino acids. Germline CDR1 and CDR2: DFQATT and SNEGSKA (reference sequence). CDR3 amino acids: CSARRPTGTQPQHF. The DNA of the CDR3 is TGCAGTGCTAGACGGCCGACAGGGACCCAGCCCCAGCATTTT.

The chain joins TRBV12-3 or TRBV12-4 to TRBJ2-1; 9 bases match TRBD1. This CDR3 contains 20 residues. Trimming took 5 bases from V and 9 from J; bases not matched to a gene: 26. The CDR3 region is CASSQTIIERDRDGEGEQFF. CDR3 DNA: TGTGCCAGCAGTCAGACGATTATTGAAAGGGACAGGGACGGGGAGGGTGAGCAGTTCTTC.

This chain uses TRBV20-1 with TRBJ1-6; D may be TRBD1 (5 bases). Trimming removed 0 bases from V and 9 bases from J, with 18 bases in between. This CDR3 has 16 residues. Germline lookup yields CDR1 DFQATT and CDR2 SNEGSKA (reference sequence). The CDR3 nucleotides read TGCAGTGCTAGAGACTATAAGGCCGGGGGAGTTTCACCCCTCCACTTT. It specifies CSARDYKAGGVSPLHF.

On this clonotype: Possible read error: a much larger clone is one base away. The chain carries TRBV12-3 or TRBV12-4 and TRBJ2-7; TRBD2 agrees at 8 bases. Gene TRBJ2-5 matches the end of the DNA better, so the J call may be wrong. This CDR3 is 15 amino acids long. DNA for the CDR3: TGTGCCAGCGGTGGGAGCGGGGGCGACCAAGAGACCCAGTACTTC. Translating it yields CASGGSGGDQETQYF.

The sample holds a few counts of this clonotype. This chain links TRBV2 with TRBJ2-7; the match to TRBD1 covers 9 bases. The CDR3 runs to 14 residues. After removal of 9 bases from V and 2 bases from J, the junction contained 8 bases not matched to a gene. Germline V gives CDR1 SNHLY, CDR2 FYNNEI. The CDR3 DNA sequence: TGTGCCAGTAGAACGGGACAGGGAACCTACGAGCAGTACTTC. Its translation: CASRTGQGTYEQYF.

The V gene is TRBV20-1, the J gene TRBJ1-5, with D tentatively TRBD1 (6 bases). Looked up from germline, CDR1 is DFQATT and CDR2 is SNEGSKA (reference sequence). The CDR3 runs to 16 residues. Trimming shortened V by 0 bases and J by 9 bases, and 21 bases separated the two germline ends. The CDR3 DNA sequence: TGCAGTGCTAGAGACCAGCCCGGGACATCCGTAGGGCCCCAGCATTTT. This encodes CSARDQPGTSVGPQHF.

The V gene is TRBV7-2, the J gene TRBJ1-2; 7 nucleotides align to TRBD1. Trimming took 7 bases from V and 13 from J; bases not matched to a gene: 12. Germline values: CDR1 SGHTA, CDR2 FQGNSA. The CDR3 sequence is 12 residues long. The CDR3 spells CASTRTGSPCTF. In DNA form, the CDR3 reads TGTGCCAGCACCCGGACAGGATCGCCTTGCACCTTC.

The CDR3 sequence is CSARVNRGNTEAFF. Here the CDR3 DNA reads TGCAGTGCTAGAGTAAACAGGGGAAACACTGAAGCTTTCTTT. The chain has TRBV20-1 and TRBJ1-1; 7 positions match TRBD1. J was trimmed by 2 bases and V by 1 base; bases with no gene match: 4. The CDR3 spans 14 residues. Germline values: CDR1 DFQATT, CDR2 SNEGSKA (reference sequence).

This chain uses TRBV7-2 with TRBJ2-3; D uncertain. Trimming removed 0 bases from V and 2 bases from J, with 9 bases in between. Germline CDR1 SGHTA, CDR2 FQGNSA. The CDR3 has 15 amino acids. The CDR3 sequence is CASSLAGIYTDTQYF. DNA of the CDR3: TGTGCCAGCAGCTTAGCGGGCATCTACACAGATACGCAGTATTTT.

The CDR3 DNA is TGTGCCAGCATTCCTAGGACAGGGGCCTACGAGCAGTACTTC. It specifies CASIPRTGAYEQYF. This chain uses TRBV2 with TRBJ2-7; TRBD1 aligns across 9 bases. The CDR3 is 14 amino acids. CDR1 SNHLY and CDR2 FYNNEI come from the germline V gene. Losses at the gene ends were 7 bases for V and 2 bases for J; bases not matched to a gene: 6.

This chain connects TRBV7-2 to TRBJ1-6, with 7 bases lining up with TRBD1. CDR1 is SGHTA, CDR2 FQGNSA, per germline. V lost 4 bases to trimming and J lost 7 bases; unmatched junction nucleotides: 4. The CDR3 has 14 residues. This CDR3 reads CASSWTGGNSPLHF. CDR3 nucleotide sequence: TGTGCCAGCAGCTGGACAGGAGGGAATTCACCCCTCCACTTT.

The chain uses TRBV11-2 and TRBJ2-7; the D is unclear. In germline, CDR1 is SGHAT, CDR2 FQNNGV. The CDR3 sequence is 15 residues long. V gave up 1 base and J gave up 3 bases, with 13 bases separating them. The CDR3 DNA sequence: TGTGCCAGCAGCTTAGTAAGGGCTAGGAACTACGAGCAGTACTTC. Translated, it gives CASSLVRARNYEQYF.

This chain uses TRBV7-2 with TRBJ2-3, with 13 bases lining up with TRBD2. Per the germline V gene, CDR1 is SGHTA and CDR2 is FQGNSA. The CDR3 spans 17 residues. V dropped 5 bases and J dropped 5; count of bases not matched to a gene: 10. In DNA, the CDR3 is TGTGCCAGCAGCCCGTCCCCGGGACTAGCGGGGCAAGATACGCAGTATTTT. This translates into CASSPSPGLAGQDTQYF.

The rearrangement uses TRBV2 and TRBJ2-3, with TRBD2 matching 9 bases. The junction had 9 bases not matched to a gene; V was cut back by 5 bases and J by 6 bases. The CDR3 consists of 15 residues. The germline CDR1 and CDR2 sequences are SNHLY and FYNNEI. CDR3 sequence (DNA): TGTGCCAGCAGTCAATCCGGGACTAGCAAGGATACGCAGTATTTT. Amino acids: CASSQSGTSKDTQYF.

The chain employs TRBV4-3 and TRBJ2-3; no firm D call. V was shortened by 0 bases and J by 0 bases, with 13 bases between the two germline ends. Germline V gene data show CDR1 as LGHNA and CDR2 as YSLEER. The CDR3 contains 17 residues. The chain's CDR3 is CASSQEASGPSTDTQYF. CDR3 DNA: TGCGCCAGCAGCCAAGAGGCTTCCGGACCTAGCACAGATACGCAGTATTTT.

The chain combines TRBV7-2 with TRBJ2-1; D unclear. This CDR3 contains 15 residues. V shed 3 bases and J shed 7 bases, with 16 bases lying between them. Germline CDR1 SGHTA, CDR2 FQGNSA. Here the CDR3 reads CASSFASGSLNEQFF. The CDR3 region has the DNA TGTGCCAGCAGCTTTGCGTCGGGCTCCTTAAATGAGCAGTTCTTC.

The chain uses TRBV12-3 or TRBV12-4 and TRBJ2-5, with 11 bases aligning to TRBD2. The V and J ends lost 6 bases and 4 bases, in that order; junction bases with no gene match: 7. The CDR3 length is 15 residues. The CDR3 DNA reads as TGTGCCAGCAGGCTAGCGGGGGGTGCGACAGAGACCCAGTACTTC. It codes for CASRLAGGATETQYF.

This clonotype was observed a handful of times. The CDR3 protein is CASSYGQISNEKLFF. CDR3 DNA sequence: TGTGCCAGCAGCTACGGACAGATTTCTAATGAAAAACTGTTTTTT. The chain recombines TRBV7-9 with TRBJ1-4; possible D gene TRBD1, 6 bases. CDR1 and CDR2 from the germline V gene are SEHNR and FQNEAQ (reference sequence). The length of the CDR3 is 15 residues. Between the trimmed V and J ends, which lost 4 bases and 3 bases, there was a span of 12 bases.